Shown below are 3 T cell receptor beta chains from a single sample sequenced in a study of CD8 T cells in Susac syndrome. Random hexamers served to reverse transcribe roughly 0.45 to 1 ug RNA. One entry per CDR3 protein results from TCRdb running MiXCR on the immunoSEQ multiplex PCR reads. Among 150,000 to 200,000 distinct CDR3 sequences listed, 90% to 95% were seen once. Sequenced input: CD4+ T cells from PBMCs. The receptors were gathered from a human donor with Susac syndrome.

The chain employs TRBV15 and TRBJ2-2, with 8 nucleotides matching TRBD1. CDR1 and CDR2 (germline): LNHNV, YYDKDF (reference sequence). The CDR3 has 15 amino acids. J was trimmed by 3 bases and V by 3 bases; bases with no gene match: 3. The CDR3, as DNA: TGTGCCACCAGCAGCCGACAGGGGTACACCGGGGAGCTGTTTTTT. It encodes CATSSRQGYTGELFF.

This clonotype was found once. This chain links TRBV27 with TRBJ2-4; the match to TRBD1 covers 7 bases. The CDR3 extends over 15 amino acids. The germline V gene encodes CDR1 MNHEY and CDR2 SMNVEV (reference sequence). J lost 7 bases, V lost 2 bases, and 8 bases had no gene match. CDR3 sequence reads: CASSLKGGAGNIQYF. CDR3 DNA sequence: TGTGCCAGCAGTTTAAAAGGGGGCGCTGGGAACATTCAGTACTTC.

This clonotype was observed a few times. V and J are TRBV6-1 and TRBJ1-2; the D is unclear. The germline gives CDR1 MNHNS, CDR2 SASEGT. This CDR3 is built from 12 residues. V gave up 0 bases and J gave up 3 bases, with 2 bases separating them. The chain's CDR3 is CASSEADYGYTF. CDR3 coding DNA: TGTGCCAGCAGTGAAGCTGACTATGGCTACACCTTC.